This T cell receptor (beta chain) was recovered during a study of blood T cell repertoires in COVID-19. The method was immunoSEQ multiplex PCR; TCRdb's version includes in-frame clones alone and lacks a portion of them. The sample gives under 350,000 clones, 85% to 90% of which show up once; approximately 1.8% is in the top ten. Specimen: peripheral blood. The clonotype originates from a woman in her twenties or thirties with COVID-19, enrolled during active disease.

CDR3 in DNA: TGTGCCAGCAGTGAGCAGGAAAGCACAGATACGCAGTATTTT. It translates to CASSEQESTDTQYF. The rearrangement joins TRBV6-1 to TRBJ2-3, with D unclear. CDR1 MNHNS and CDR2 SASEGT come from the germline V gene. The CDR3 length is 14 residues. V lost 3 bases, J lost 0 bases, and 7 bases lay in between.